Described below is a single T cell receptor (beta chain) sequence and its context. Study processing details: Amplification from reference gene primers served as the basis for estimated nucleated cell counts. Clones were read by immunoSEQ multiplex PCR, and TCRdb kept only the in-frame ones, dropping some. V, J and clone size reflect that table, while D and trimming were determined from the DNA. The data show about 190,000 clones, with around 85% seen just once and around 11% held by the top ten. The data are from a study of blood T cell repertoires in COVID-19. Looking at the study overall: Sites across the United States, Italy and Spain contributed samples from acute and convalescent COVID-19. T cells, B-cell-depleted T cells, or PBMCs provided the cDNA or gDNA that served as material.

The source of this sequence is a woman aged 45 to 65 with acute or convalescent COVID-19. Sequencing used peripheral blood.

CDR3 in amino acids: CASSSGDRFHGYTF. The CDR3 DNA reads TGTGCCAGCAGTTCCGGGGACAGATTCCATGGCTACACCTTC. The rearrangement joins TRBV5-8 to TRBJ1-2; 7 nucleotides match TRBD1. The V segment lost 5 bases and the J segment 6 bases; nucleotides outside the gene matches: 10. CDR3 length: 14 residues. Looked up from germline, CDR1 is SGHTS and CDR2 is YDEGEE.